This entry describes one T cell receptor (beta chain). Antigen unknown. Using its own MiXCR run on the RT-PCR reads, TCRdb lists one record per CDR3 protein. The table includes some 640,000 distinct CDR3 sequences, approximately 13% detected once. This sample is drawn from a study of response to subunit inactivated influenza vaccine. Whole-study results and caveats: It was suggested by the authors that few new T cells are recruited by each seasonal influenza vaccination.

The CDR3 covers 16 residues. The ends were cut back, 1 base at V and 7 bases at J, with 17 bases in the middle. Germline values: CDR1 SGHAT, CDR2 FQNNGV. The source of this sequence is a man aged 45-65 years who received an inactivated influenza vaccine. This rearrangement joins TRBV11-2 to TRBJ2-1; D gene ambiguous. The sample was PBMCs from blood, taken 14 to 15 days before vaccination. DNA of the CDR3: TGTGCCAGCAGCTTAGCCTCAGTGGGCTTTACGAATGAGCAGTTCTTC. Residues: CASSLASVGFTNEQFF.